The sequence of this T cell receptor beta chain was determined in a study of cytomegalovirus exposure and HLA in healthy donors. Broader study findings: The classifier, whose performance was assessed in both the original and validation cohorts, reportedly diagnosed cytomegalovirus status with high specificity and sensitivity.

Primers: 60 Vbeta forward and 13 Jbeta reverse. Measured with immunoSEQ multiplex PCR; TCRdb has only the in-frame clones, and not every one. The sample lists approximately 180,000 clones, roughly 80% seen once, with 6% to 7.5% in the top ten. A word on this clone: Its antigen is currently unknown.

V gave up 0 bases and J gave up 9 bases; unmatched junction bases: 12. This CDR3 has 17 residues. Looked up from germline, CDR1 is LGHNA and CDR2 is YSLEER. The sequence came from a man in his thirties or forties in good health and CMV-seropositive. The chain carries TRBV4-3 and TRBJ2-4, with 9 nucleotides matching TRBD2. Sequenced: PBMCs. The CDR3 is CASSQDYQAGREGIQYF. Written as DNA, the CDR3 is TGCGCCAGCAGCCAAGATTATCAGGCGGGGCGGGAGGGCATTCAGTACTTC.